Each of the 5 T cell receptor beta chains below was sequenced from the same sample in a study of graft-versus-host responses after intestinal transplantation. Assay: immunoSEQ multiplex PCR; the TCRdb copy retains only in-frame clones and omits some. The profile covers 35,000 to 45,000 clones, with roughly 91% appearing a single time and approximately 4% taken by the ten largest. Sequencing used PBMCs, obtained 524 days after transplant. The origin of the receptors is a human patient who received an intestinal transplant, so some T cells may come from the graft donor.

CDR3 residues: CASSQDHGLQETQYF. CDR3 nucleotides: TGCGCCAGCAGCCAAGATCACGGCCTACAAGAGACCCAGTACTTC. V usage is TRBV4-3 and J usage is TRBJ2-5; D remains ambiguous. This CDR3 spans 15 amino acids. The germline CDR1 and CDR2 sequences are LGHNA and YSLEER. V was pared by 0 bases and J by 2 bases, with 10 bases between.

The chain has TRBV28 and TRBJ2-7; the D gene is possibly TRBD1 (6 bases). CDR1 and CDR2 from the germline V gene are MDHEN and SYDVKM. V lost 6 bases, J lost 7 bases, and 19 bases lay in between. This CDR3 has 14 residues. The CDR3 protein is CASSPQQGGWEQYF. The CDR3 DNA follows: TGTGCCAGCAGCCCCCAACAGGGCGGGTGGGAGCAGTACTTC.

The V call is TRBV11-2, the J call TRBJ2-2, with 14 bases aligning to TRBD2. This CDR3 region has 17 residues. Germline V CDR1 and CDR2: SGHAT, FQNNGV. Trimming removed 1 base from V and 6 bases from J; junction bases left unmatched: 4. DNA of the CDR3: TGTGCCAGCAGCTTAGCGGGACTAGCGGGGGCGCCCGGGGAGCTGTTTTTT. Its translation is CASSLAGLAGAPGELFF.

CDR3 protein: CASKVSGGRSSYEQYF. In nucleotides, the CDR3 is TGCGCCAGCAAGGTGAGTGGCGGGAGATCGTCCTACGAGCAGTACTTC. This chain connects TRBV5-1 to TRBJ2-7, with 7 positions matching TRBD2. V gave up 6 bases and J gave up 1 base; unmatched junction bases: 13. CDR1 and CDR2 (germline): SGHRS, YFSETQ. The CDR3 runs 16 residues.

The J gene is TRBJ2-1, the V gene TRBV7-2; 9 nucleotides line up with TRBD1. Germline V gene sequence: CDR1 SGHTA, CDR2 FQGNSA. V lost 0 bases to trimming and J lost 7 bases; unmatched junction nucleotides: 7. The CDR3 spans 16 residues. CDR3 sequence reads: CASSLAPGTGFNEQFF. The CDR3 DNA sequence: TGTGCCAGCAGCTTAGCTCCTGGGACAGGGTTTAATGAGCAGTTCTTC. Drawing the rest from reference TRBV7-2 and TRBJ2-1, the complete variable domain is GAGVSQSPSNKVTEKGKDVELRCDPISGHTALYWYRQSLGQGLEFLIYFQGNSAPDKSGLPSDRFSAERTGGSVSTLTIQRTQQEDSAVYLCASSLAPGTGFNEQFFGPGTRLTVL.